One sample yielded the 20 T cell receptor beta chains listed below, sequenced in a study of siplizumab effects on memory and regulatory T cells. TCRdb's copy holds only in-frame clones and misses some; the assay was immunoSEQ multiplex PCR. The sample lists about 100,000 clones; approximately 94% were seen once. The specimen sequenced was non-Treg CD4+ T cells sorted from blood. These receptors originate from a human donor in good health.

J is TRBJ1-4 and V is TRBV10-3, with D possibly TRBD1 on 5 matching bases. With 3 bases removed from V and 0 bases from J, the gap between germline ends came to 14 bases. The CDR3 is made up of 17 amino acids. Germline lookup yields CDR1 ENHRY and CDR2 SYGVKD. The CDR3 DNA is TGTGCCATCAGTGACGGGGCGGAACTTACAACTAATGAAAAACTGTTTTTT. Its translation is CAISDGAELTTNEKLFF.

The chain employs TRBV27 and TRBJ2-2, with D perhaps matching TRBD1 (6 bases). Trimming took off 5 bases at V and 2 bases at J, with 9 bases between the two ends. The CDR3 sequence is 14 residues long. CDR1 and CDR2 from the germline V gene are MNHEY and SMNVEV (reference sequence). The chain's CDR3 is CASSHRVNTGELFF. CDR3 bases: TGTGCCAGCAGTCACAGGGTCAACACCGGGGAGCTGTTTTTT.

The chain carries TRBV4-1 and TRBJ2-6, with D possibly being TRBD1 (6 bases). This CDR3 contains 17 residues. Trimming cost V 1 base and J 2 bases, with 12 bases left between them. Germline CDR1 reads MGHRA; CDR2 reads YSYEKL. The CDR3, as DNA: TGCGCCAGCAGCCAAGTCATACAGGGAACTGGGGCCAACGTCCTGACTTTC. It yields the protein CASSQVIQGTGANVLTF.

The chain joins TRBV14 to TRBJ2-7; 8 bases map to TRBD2. CDR1 is SGHDN, CDR2 FVKESK, per germline. The trim removed 2 bases at V and 3 bases at J, leaving 15 bases unmatched. The CDR3 totals 18 residues. The CDR3: CASSQKGRREEAYYEQYF. The CDR3 DNA is TGTGCCAGCAGCCAAAAAGGAAGGCGGGAGGAGGCTTACTACGAGCAGTACTTC.

The chain has TRBV18 and TRBJ1-5; TRBD1 might be the D (6 bases). The germline V gene has CDR1 KGHSH and CDR2 LQKENI. V lost 2 bases to trimming and J lost 4 bases, with 9 bases between them. The CDR3 totals 14 residues. CDR3 coding DNA: TGTGCCAGCTCACCATCTCAGGGGAATCAGCCCCAGCATTTT. Its translation is CASSPSQGNQPQHF.

This clone was counted once. The gene calls are TRBV5-4 and TRBJ2-5; 16 nucleotides agree with TRBD2. CDR3 length: 17 residues. V lost 3 bases and J lost 6; bases outside the gene matches: 8. From germline, CDR1 is SGHNT and CDR2 YYREEE (reference sequence). Here the CDR3 DNA reads TGTGCCAGCAGCTCGGGACTAGCGGGAGGGATGCCCAAGACCCAGTACTTC. Its translation is CASSSGLAGGMPKTQYF.

V usage is TRBV28 and J usage is TRBJ2-7; weak D call: TRBD1 (5 bases). Trimming shortened V by 5 bases and J by 2 bases, and 28 bases separated the two germline ends. The CDR3 contains 19 residues. Germline assignment: CDR1 MDHEN and CDR2 SYDVKM. The CDR3, as DNA: TGTGCCAGCAGTAACACCCTCATGCGGAGACAGACACGGACCTACGAGCAGTACTTC. It encodes CASSNTLMRRQTRTYEQYF.

The count of this clone is one. The rearrangement joins TRBV6-6 to TRBJ2-1; D is possibly TRBD1 (6 bases). Germline V gene lookup returns CDR1 MNHNY and CDR2 SVGAGI (reference sequence). V lost 5 bases and J 1 base, leaving 9 bases between the germline ends. CDR3 length: 14 amino acids. CDR3 nucleotide sequence: TGTGCCAGCAGTAACCAGGGGTCCTACAATGAGCAGTTCTTC. Its translation is CASSNQGSYNEQFF.

To note about this clone: Its ends do not fully match the called genes, so a read error is possible. The chain has TRBV11-2 and TRBJ1-6; 7 bases match TRBD1. CDR3 size: 15 residues. Germline assignment: CDR1 SGHAT and CDR2 FQNNGV. The CDR3 DNA reads as TGTGCCAGCAGCCTAGAAAGACAGGGAGGGTCACCCCTCCACTTT. Translating gives CASSLERQGGSPLHF.

Comment on this clone: A junction boundary mismatches the germline segment, possibly from a read error. The chain uses TRBV4-1 and TRBJ2-7; TRBD1 aligns across 10 bases. The CDR3 totals 13 residues. Germline V gene sequence: CDR1 MGHRA, CDR2 YSYEKL. CDR3 in amino acids: CASSQDPGQGVAF. The CDR3 DNA sequence: TGCGCCAGCAGCCAAGATCCAGGACAGGGGGTAGCTTTC.

The chain links TRBV30 to TRBJ2-1; weak D call: TRBD2 (6 bases). The CDR3 sequence is 14 residues long. Germline V gene data show CDR1 as GTSNPN and CDR2 as SVGIG (reference sequence). Deletions cut 1 base from V and 15 bases from J, with 22 bases between. This chain's CDR3 is CAWSGRTWSLAPFF. CDR3 coding DNA: TGTGCCTGGAGTGGACGAACCTGGTCACTAGCTCCGTTCTTC.

The V gene is TRBV4-1, the J gene TRBJ2-2; 12 bases match TRBD2. The ends lost 3 bases at V and 7 bases at J; junction bases unmatched: 9. The CDR3 is 17 amino acids. CDR1 and CDR2 (germline): MGHRA, YSYEKL. The CDR3 region has the DNA TGCGCCAGCAGCCACGGTCGGACTAGCGGGAAAGTCGGGGAGCTGTTTTTT. This gives the protein CASSHGRTSGKVGELFF.

J is TRBJ2-7 and V is TRBV6-1; D may match TRBD1 or TRBD2 (5 bases each). This CDR3 is built from 14 residues. Germline assignment: CDR1 MNHNS and CDR2 SASEGT. The ends were cut back, 6 bases at V and 0 bases at J, with 12 bases in the middle. This CDR3 is CASRRGPSSYEQYF. The CDR3 coding sequence is TGTGCCAGCAGGAGGGGCCCAAGCTCCTACGAGCAGTACTTC.

CDR3 residues: CASSPTTGSNQPQHF. The CDR3 DNA reads as TGCGCCAGCAGCCCGACGACGGGGAGCAATCAGCCCCAGCATTTT. The chain couples TRBV5-1 to TRBJ1-5; D ambiguous. In germline, CDR1 is SGHRS, CDR2 YFSETQ. CDR3 length: 15 amino acids. The germline V and J ends were trimmed by 4 bases and 1 base, with 12 bases remaining between them. The entire variable domain, with the rest obtained from reference TRBV5-1 and TRBJ1-5, is as follows: KAGVTQTPRYLIKTRGQQVTLSCSPISGHRSVSWYQQTPGQGLQFLFEYFSETQRNKGNFPGRFSGRQFSNSRSEMNVSTLELGDSALYLCASSPTTGSNQPQHFGDGTRLSIL.

This chain connects TRBV27 to TRBJ2-7; 8 bases align to TRBD1. The trim removed 3 bases at V and 2 bases at J, leaving 12 bases unmatched. Germline V CDR1 and CDR2: MNHEY, SMNVEV (reference sequence). The CDR3 spans 17 residues. DNA of the CDR3: TGTGCCAGCAGTTTCCGGACAGGGTACCGGAGGGCCTACGAGCAGTACTTC. This translates into CASSFRTGYRRAYEQYF.

This clone was counted a single time. The chain has TRBV9 and TRBJ2-7; tentative D call: TRBD2 (5 bases). V gave up 3 bases and J gave up 6 bases, with 19 bases separating them. CDR1 is SGDLS and CDR2 is YYNGEE in the germline V gene. This CDR3 is 15 amino acids long. The CDR3 nucleotides are TGTGCCAGCAGCGCCACTACCGGGATCTGGAGCGAGCAGTACTTC. It codes for CASSATTGIWSEQYF.

The rearrangement uses TRBV28 and TRBJ1-2; D not resolved. Trimming left V 6 bases short and J 7 bases short, with 21 bases between. CDR3 length: 15 amino acids. Looked up from germline, CDR1 is MDHEN and CDR2 is SYDVKM. The CDR3 sequence is CASRRSGTPNGGYTF. For the CDR3, the DNA is TGTGCCAGCAGGCGGTCCGGTACCCCCAACGGTGGCTACACCTTC.

This chain links TRBV7-3 with TRBJ2-2, with 9 bases matching TRBD1. With 6 bases clipped from V and 7 bases from J, the junction kept 12 bases outside the gene matches. This CDR3 is 16 amino acids long. The germline V gene encodes CDR1 SGHTA and CDR2 FQGTGA. As DNA, the CDR3 is TGTGCCAGCAGTCCCCGAACAGGGGGCGCCGGCGGGGAGCTGTTTTTT. Translated: CASSPRTGGAGGELFF.

This clone occurred a few times. This chain links TRBV28 with TRBJ2-7; D ambiguous. The CDR3 totals 14 residues. Germline CDR1 is MDHEN and CDR2 is SYDVKM. Trimming removed 2 bases from V and 2 bases from J, with 10 bases in between. CDR3 in DNA: TGTGCCAGCAGTTTAGGCGGAGCCACCTACGAGCAGTACTTC. It yields the protein CASSLGGATYEQYF.

The chain combines TRBV5-5 with TRBJ2-4; TRBD2 might be the D (6 bases). Between the trimmed V and J ends, which lost 3 bases and 1 base, there was a span of 20 bases. This CDR3 is built from 18 residues. Germline-derived CDR1 and CDR2 are SGHKS and YYEKEE (reference sequence). The CDR3 loop is CASSWWAGRRLAKNIQYF. The DNA of the CDR3 is TGTGCCAGCAGCTGGTGGGCGGGGAGGAGGTTGGCCAAAAACATTCAGTACTTC.